This T cell receptor beta chain was identified in a study of blood T cell repertoires in COVID-19. The repertoire was sequenced with immunoSEQ multiplex PCR; TCRdb's copy has only in-frame clones and lacks some. The table shows some 130,000 clones, with around 89% occurring only once. The CDR3 totals 13 residues. The V end lost 1 base, the J end lost 4 bases, and 8 bases lay between the germline ends. CDR1 is SQVTM and CDR2 is ANQGSEA in the germline V gene. The chain couples TRBV29-1 to TRBJ1-3; D unresolved. The sequence came from a man aged 50-60 years with active or convalescent COVID-19. Sample: peripheral blood. The CDR3 is CSVEAGAGNTIYF. The CDR3 coding sequence is TGCAGCGTTGAAGCAGGCGCAGGAAACACCATATATTTT.